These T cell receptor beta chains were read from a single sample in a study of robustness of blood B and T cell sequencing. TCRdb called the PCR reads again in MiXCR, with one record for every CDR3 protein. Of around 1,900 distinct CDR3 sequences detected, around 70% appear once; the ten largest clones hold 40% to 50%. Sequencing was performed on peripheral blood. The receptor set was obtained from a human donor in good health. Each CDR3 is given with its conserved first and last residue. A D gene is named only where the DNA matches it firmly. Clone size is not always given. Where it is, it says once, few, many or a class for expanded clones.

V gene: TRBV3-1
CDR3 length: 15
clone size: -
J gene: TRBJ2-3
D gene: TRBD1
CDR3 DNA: TGTGCCAGCAGCAGAACGGACAGGGTGGCAGATACGCAGTATTTT
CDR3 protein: CASSRTDRVADTQYF

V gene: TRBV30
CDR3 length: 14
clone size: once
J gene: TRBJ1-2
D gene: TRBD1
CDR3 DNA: TGTGCCTGGAGTAGACAGGGGGTAAACTATGGCTACACCTTC
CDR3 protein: CAWSRQGVNYGYTF

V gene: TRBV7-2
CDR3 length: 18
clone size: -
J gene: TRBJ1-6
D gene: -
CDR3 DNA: TGTGCCAGCAGCTTAAGGCGGGAGGCCCGTCCCTATAATTCACCCCTCCACTTT
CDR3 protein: CASSLRREARPYNSPLHF

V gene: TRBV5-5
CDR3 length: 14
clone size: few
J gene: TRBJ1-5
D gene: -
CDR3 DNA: TGTGCCAGCAGCTTGGGCAGGGAGCATCAGCCCCAGCATTTT
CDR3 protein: CASSLGREHQPQHF

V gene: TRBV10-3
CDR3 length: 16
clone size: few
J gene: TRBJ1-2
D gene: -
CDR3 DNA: TGTGCCATCAGTGATTGGCGAGGGCGCTACGTCTATGGCTACACCTTC
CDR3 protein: CAISDWRGRYVYGYTF

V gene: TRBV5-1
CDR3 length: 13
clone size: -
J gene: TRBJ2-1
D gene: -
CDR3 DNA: TGCGCCAGCAGCATTGACATATACAATGAGCAGTTCTTC
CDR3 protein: CASSIDIYNEQFF

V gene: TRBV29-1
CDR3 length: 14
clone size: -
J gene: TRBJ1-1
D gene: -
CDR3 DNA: TGCAGCGTGCCGGTCGACAAATTCAACACTGAAGCTTTCTTT
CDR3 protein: CSVPVDKFNTEAFF

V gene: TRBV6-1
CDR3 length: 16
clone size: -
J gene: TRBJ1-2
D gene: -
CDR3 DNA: TGTGCCAGCAGCGCCCCCGGGCTCTACTTCGACGGTGGCTACACCTTC
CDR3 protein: CASSAPGLYFDGGYTF

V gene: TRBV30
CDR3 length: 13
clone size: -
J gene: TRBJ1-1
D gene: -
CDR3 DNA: TGTGTCTGGAGACAAGTCTGGAACACTGAAGCTTTCTTT
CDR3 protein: CVWRQVWNTEAFF

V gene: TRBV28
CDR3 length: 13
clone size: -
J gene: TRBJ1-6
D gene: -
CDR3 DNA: TGTGCCACTAGGGGGGGGCTCGGATCACCCCTCCACTTT
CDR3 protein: CATRGGLGSPLHF

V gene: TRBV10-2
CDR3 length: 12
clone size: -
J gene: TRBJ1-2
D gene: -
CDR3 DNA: TGCGCCAGCAGTGCGATGGAGTATGGCTACACCTTC
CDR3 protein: CASSAMEYGYTF

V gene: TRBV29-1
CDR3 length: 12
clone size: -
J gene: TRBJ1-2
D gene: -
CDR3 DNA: TGCAGCGTGGCCGGCTCAGGGTATGGCTACACCTTC
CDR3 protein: CSVAGSGYGYTF

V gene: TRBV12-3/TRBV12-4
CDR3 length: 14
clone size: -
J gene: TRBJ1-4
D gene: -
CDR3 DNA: TGTGCCAGCAGTTTCGTGGGAAGAGGTGAAAAACTGTTTTTT
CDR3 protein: CASSFVGRGEKLFF

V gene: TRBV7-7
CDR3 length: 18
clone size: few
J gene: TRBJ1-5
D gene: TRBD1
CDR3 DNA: TGTGCCAGCAGCCGAAGCTATCTTGACAGGGGTAGCAATCAGCCCCAGCATTTT
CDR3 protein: CASSRSYLDRGSNQPQHF

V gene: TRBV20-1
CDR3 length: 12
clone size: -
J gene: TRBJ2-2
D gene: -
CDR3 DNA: TGCAGTGCTAGAGAGAACACCGGGGAGCTGTTTTTT
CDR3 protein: CSARENTGELFF

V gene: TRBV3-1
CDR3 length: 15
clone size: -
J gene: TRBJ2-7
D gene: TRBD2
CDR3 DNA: TGTGCCAGCAGTTCTACTAGCGGGGGTCGGTACGAGCAGTACTTC
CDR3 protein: CASSSTSGGRYEQYF

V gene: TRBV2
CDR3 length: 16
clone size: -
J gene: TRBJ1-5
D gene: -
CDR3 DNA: TGTGCCAGCAGTGGGGGACCCCAACAGGGTTATCAGCCCCAGCATTTT
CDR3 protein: CASSGGPQQGYQPQHF

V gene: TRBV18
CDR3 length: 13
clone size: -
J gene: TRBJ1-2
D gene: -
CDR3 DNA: TGTGCCAGCTCTACGTCTGGGTACTATGGCTACACCTTC
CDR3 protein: CASSTSGYYGYTF

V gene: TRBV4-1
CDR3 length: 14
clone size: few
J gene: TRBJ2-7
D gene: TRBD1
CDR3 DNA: TGCGCCAGCAGCCAAAGGACAGGGGAGTACGAGCAGTACTTC
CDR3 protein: CASSQRTGEYEQYF

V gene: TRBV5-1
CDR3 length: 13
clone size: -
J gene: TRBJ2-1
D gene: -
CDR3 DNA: TGCGCCAGCAGCTTGGACAGGGTGGATGAGCAGTTCTTC
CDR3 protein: CASSLDRVDEQFF

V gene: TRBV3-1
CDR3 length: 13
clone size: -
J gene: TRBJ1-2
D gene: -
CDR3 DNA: TGTGCCAGCAGCCAATCTGCAGGCTATGGCTACACCTTC
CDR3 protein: CASSQSAGYGYTF

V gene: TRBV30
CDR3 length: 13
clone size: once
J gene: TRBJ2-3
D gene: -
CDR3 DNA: TGTGCCTGGAGGTCCACAGGCACAGATACGCAGTATTTT
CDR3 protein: CAWRSTGTDTQYF